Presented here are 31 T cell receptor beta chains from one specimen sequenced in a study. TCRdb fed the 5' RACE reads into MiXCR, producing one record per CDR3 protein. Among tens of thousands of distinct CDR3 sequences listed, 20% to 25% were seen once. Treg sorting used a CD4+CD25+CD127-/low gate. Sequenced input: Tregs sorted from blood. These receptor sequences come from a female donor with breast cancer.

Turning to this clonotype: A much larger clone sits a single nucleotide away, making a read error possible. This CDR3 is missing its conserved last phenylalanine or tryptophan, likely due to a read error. CDR3 in amino acids: CASSQVPDTQYL. The CDR3 nucleotides are TGCGCCAGCAGCCAAGTTCCAGATACGCAGTATCTT. The chain employs TRBV4-3 and TRBJ2-3; D ambiguous. Trimming cost V 1 base and J 4 bases, with 3 bases left between them. Looked up from germline, CDR1 is LGHNA and CDR2 is YSLEER. This CDR3 has 12 amino acids.

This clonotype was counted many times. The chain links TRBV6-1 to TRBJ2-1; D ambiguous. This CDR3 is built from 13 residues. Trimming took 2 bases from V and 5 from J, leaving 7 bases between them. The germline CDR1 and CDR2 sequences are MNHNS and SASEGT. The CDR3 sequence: CASSEQGHNEQFF. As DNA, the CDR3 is TGTGCCAGCAGTGAACAAGGGCACAATGAGCAGTTCTTC.

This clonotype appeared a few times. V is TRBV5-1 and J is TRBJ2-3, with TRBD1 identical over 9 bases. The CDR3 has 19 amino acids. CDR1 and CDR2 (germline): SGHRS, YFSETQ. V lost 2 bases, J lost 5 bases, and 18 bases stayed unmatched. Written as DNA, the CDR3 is TGCGCCAGCAGCTTCAGCGGGGCCGCACAGGCGACAGGGGGAGATACGCAGTATTTT. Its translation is CASSFSGAAQATGGDTQYF.

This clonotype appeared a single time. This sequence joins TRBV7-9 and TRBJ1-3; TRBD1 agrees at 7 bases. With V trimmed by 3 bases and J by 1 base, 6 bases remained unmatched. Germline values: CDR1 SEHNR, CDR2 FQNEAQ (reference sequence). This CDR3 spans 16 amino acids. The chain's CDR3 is CASSFRDRASGNTIYF. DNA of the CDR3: TGTGCCAGCAGCTTCCGGGACAGAGCATCTGGAAACACCATATATTTT.

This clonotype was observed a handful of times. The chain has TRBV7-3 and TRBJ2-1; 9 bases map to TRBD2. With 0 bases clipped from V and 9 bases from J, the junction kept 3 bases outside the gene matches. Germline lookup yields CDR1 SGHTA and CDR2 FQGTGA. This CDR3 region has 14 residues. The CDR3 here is CASSLTGTSREQFF. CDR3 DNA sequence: TGTGCCAGCAGCTTAACTGGGACTAGCCGTGAGCAGTTCTTC. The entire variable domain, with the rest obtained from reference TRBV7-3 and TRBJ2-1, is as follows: GAGVSQTPSNKVTEKGKYVELRCDPISGHTALYWYRQSLGQGPEFLIYFQGTGAADDSGLPNDRFFAVRPEGSVSTLKIQRTERGDSAVYLCASSLTGTSREQFFGPGTRLTVL.

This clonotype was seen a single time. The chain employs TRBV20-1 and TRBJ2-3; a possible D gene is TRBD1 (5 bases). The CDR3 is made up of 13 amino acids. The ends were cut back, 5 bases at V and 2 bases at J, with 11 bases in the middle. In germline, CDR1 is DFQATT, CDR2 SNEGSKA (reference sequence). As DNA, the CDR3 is TGCAGTGCTCCAGGACAAAACACAGATACGCAGTATTTT. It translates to CSAPGQNTDTQYF.

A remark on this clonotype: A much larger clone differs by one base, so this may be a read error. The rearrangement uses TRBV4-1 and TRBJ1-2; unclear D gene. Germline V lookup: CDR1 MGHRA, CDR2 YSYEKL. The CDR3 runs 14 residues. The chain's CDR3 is CTSSQVGQNYGYTF. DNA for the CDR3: TGCACCAGCAGCCAAGTAGGTCAGAACTATGGCTACACCTTC.

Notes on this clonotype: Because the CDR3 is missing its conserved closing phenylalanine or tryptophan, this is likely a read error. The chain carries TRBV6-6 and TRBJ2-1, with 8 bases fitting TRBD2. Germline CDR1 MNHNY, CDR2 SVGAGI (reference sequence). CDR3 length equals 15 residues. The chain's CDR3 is CAGSFVAGRGYEQFL. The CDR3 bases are TGTGCCGGCAGTTTTGTAGCGGGACGGGGATATGAGCAGTTCCTC.

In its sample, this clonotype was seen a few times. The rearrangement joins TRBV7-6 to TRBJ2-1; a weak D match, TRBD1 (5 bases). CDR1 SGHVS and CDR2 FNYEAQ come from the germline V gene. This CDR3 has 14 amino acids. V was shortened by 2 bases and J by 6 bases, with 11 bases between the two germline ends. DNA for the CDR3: TGTGCCAGCAGCTTACAGGGTACCAGCAATGAGCAGTTCTTC. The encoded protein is CASSLQGTSNEQFF. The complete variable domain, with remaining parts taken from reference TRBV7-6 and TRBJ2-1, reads GAGVSQSPRYKVTKRGQDVALRCDPISGHVSLYWYRQALGQGPEFLTYFNYEAQQDKSGLPNDRFSAERPEGSISTLTIQRTEQRDSAMYRCASSLQGTSNEQFFGPGTRLTVL.

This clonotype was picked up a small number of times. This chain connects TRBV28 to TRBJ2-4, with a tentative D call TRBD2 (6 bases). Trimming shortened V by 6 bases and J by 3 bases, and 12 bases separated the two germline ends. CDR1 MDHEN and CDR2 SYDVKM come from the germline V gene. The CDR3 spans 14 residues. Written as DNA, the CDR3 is TGTGCCAGCAGACCCCCGGGACTCAAAAACATTCAGTACTTC. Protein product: CASRPPGLKNIQYF.

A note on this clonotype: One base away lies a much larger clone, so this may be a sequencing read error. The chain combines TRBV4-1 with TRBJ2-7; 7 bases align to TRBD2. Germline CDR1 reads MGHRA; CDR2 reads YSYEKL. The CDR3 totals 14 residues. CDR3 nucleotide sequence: TGCACCAGCAGCCAAGAAGTAGCGGGCTACGAGCAGTACTTC. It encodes CTSSQEVAGYEQYF.

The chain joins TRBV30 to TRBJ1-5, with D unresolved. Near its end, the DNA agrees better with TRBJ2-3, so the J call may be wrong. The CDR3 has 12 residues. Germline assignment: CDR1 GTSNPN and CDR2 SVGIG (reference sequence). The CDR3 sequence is CAWSVVNQPQYF. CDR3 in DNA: TGTGCCTGGAGCGTTGTCAATCAGCCCCAGTATTTT.

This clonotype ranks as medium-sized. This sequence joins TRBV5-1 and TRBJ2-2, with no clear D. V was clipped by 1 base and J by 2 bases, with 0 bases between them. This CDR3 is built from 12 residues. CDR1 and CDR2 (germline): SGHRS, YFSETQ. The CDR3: CASSLNTGELFF. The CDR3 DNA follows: TGCGCCAGCAGCTTGAACACCGGGGAGCTGTTTTTT.

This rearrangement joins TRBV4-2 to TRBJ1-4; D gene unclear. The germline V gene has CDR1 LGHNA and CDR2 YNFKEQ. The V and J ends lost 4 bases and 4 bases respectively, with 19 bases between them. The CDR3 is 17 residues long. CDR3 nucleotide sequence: TGTGCCAGCAGCCCCCGCGGTGATGAGGGTCTTAATGAAAAACTGTTTTTT. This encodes CASSPRGDEGLNEKLFF.

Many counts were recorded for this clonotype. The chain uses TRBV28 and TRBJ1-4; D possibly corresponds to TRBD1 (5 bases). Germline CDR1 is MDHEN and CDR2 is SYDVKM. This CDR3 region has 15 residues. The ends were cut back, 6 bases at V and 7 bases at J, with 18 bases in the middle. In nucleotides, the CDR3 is TGTGCCAGCAGGGAGGGGCGAGTGGATGTTGAAAAACTGTTTTTT. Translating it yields CASREGRVDVEKLFF.

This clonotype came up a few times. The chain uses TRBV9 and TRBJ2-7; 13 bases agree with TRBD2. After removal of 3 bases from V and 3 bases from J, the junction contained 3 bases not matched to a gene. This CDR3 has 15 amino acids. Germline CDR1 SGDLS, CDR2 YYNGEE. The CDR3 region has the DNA TGTGCCAGCAGCGCGGGACTAGCGGGAAGCTACGAGCAGTACTTC. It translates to CASSAGLAGSYEQYF. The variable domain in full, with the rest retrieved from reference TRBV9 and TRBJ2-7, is DSGVTQTPKHLITATGQRVTLRCSPRSGDLSVYWYQQSLDQGLQFLIQYYNGEERAKGNILERFSAQQFPDLHSELNLSSLELGDSALYFCASSAGLAGSYEQYFGPGTRLTVT.

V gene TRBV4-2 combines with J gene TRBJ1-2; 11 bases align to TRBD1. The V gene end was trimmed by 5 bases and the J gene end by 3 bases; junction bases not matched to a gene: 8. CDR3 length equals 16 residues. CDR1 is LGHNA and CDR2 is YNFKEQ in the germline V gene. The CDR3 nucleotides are TGTGCCAGCAGCACCCACCGGGACAGGGGGGACTATGGCTACACCTTC. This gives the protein CASSTHRDRGDYGYTF.

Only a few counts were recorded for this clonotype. The CDR3 region is CASSLVGQGGEAFF. In DNA form, the CDR3 reads TGCGCCAGCAGCTTGGTCGGTCAGGGAGGTGAAGCTTTCTTT. The rearrangement links TRBV5-1 to TRBJ1-1, with D possibly being TRBD1 (5 bases). Germline CDR1 reads SGHRS; CDR2 reads YFSETQ. Trimming pared 0 bases from V and 7 bases from J, leaving 13 bases between. The CDR3 totals 14 residues.

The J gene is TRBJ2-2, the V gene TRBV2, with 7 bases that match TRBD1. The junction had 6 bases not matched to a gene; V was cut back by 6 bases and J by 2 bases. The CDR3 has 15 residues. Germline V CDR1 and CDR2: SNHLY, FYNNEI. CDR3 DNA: TGTGCCAGCAGAGAACGGGACAGAAACACCGGGGAGCTGTTTTTT. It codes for CASRERDRNTGELFF.

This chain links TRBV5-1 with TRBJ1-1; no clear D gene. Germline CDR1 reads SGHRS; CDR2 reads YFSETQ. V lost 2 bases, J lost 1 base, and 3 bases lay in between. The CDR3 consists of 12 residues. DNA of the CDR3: TGCGCCAGCAGCTTTCAGAACACTGAAGCTTTCTTT. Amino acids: CASSFQNTEAFF.

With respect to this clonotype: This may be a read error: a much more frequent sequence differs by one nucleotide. In nucleotides, the CDR3 is TGCAGTGCCCGAATTTTAGCGGGAGGTCACTACGAGCAGTACTTC. As protein: CSARILAGGHYEQYF. V gene TRBV20-1 combines with J gene TRBJ2-7; 10 bases agree with TRBD2. CDR1 and CDR2 from the germline V gene are DFQATT and SNEGSKA (reference sequence). The V gene end was trimmed by 6 bases and the J gene end by 3 bases; junction bases not matched to a gene: 11. The CDR3 extends over 15 amino acids.

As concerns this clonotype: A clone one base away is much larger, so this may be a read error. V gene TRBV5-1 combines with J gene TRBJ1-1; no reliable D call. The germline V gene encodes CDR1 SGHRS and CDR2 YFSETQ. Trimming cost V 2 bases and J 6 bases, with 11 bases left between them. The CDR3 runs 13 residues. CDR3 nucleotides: TGCGCCAGCAGCTTAATGGGCTACGCTGAAGCTTTCTTT. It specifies CASSLMGYAEAFF.

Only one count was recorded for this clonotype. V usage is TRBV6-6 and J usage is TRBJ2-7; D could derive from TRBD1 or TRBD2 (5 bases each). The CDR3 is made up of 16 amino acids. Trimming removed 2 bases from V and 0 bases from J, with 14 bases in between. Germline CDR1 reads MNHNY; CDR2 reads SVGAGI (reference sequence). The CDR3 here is CASSYGGGGLSYEQYF. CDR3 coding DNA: TGTGCCAGCAGTTACGGGGGTGGCGGGCTCTCCTACGAGCAGTACTTC.

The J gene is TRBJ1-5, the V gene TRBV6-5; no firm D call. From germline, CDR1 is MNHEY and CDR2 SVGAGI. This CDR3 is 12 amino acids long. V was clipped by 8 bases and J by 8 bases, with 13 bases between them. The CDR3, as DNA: TGTGCCAGCGCCCGGGGTATGGAGCCCCAGCATTTT. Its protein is CASARGMEPQHF.

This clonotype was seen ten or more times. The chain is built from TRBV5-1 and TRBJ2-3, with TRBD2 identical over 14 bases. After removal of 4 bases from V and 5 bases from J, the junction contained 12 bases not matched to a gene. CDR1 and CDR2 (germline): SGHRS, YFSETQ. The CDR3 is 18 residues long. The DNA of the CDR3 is TGCGCCAGCAGCCCCGGACTAGCGGGAGGTGTGGTTGGAGATACGCAGTATTTT. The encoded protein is CASSPGLAGGVVGDTQYF.

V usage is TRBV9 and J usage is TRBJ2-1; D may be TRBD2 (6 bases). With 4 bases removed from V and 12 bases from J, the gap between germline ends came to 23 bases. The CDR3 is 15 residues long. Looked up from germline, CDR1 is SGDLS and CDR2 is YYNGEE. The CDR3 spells CASSSKPLAPLGQFF. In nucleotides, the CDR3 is TGTGCCAGCAGCTCCAAACCACTAGCCCCGCTGGGGCAGTTCTTC.

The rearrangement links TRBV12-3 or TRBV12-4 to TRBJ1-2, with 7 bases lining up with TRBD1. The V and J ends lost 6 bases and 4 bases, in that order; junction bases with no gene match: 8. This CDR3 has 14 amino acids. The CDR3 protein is CASSTRGGAYGYTF. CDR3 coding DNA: TGTGCCAGCAGCACCAGGGGGGGGGCCTATGGCTACACCTTC.

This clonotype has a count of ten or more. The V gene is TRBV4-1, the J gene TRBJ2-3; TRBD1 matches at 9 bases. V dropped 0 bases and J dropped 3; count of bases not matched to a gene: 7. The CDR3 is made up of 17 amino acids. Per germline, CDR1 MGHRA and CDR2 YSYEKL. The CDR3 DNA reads TGCGCCAGCAGCCAAGATTACAGGGGGCGCGAGACAGATACGCAGTATTTT. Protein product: CASSQDYRGRETDTQYF.

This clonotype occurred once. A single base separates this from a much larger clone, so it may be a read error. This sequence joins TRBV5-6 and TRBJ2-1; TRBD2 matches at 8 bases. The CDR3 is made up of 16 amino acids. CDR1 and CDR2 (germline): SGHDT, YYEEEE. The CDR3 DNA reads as TGTGCCAGCGGCTTAGAACCTACTAGCGGATACAATGAGCAGTTCTTC. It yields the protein CASGLEPTSGYNEQFF.

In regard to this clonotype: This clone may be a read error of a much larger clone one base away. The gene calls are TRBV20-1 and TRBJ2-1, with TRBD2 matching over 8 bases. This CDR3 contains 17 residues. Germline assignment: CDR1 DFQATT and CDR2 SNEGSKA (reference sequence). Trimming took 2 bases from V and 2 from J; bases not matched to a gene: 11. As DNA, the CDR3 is TGCAGTGCTAGAAATCCCACGGGGGGGGTGGCCTACAATGAGCAGTTCTTC. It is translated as CSARNPTGGVAYNEQFF.

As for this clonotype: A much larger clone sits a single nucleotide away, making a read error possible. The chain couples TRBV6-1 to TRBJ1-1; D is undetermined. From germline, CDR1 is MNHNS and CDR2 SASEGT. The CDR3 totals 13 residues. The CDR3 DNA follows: TGTACCAGCAGTGAAGCCGAGAACACTGAAGCTTTCTTT. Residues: CTSSEAENTEAFF.